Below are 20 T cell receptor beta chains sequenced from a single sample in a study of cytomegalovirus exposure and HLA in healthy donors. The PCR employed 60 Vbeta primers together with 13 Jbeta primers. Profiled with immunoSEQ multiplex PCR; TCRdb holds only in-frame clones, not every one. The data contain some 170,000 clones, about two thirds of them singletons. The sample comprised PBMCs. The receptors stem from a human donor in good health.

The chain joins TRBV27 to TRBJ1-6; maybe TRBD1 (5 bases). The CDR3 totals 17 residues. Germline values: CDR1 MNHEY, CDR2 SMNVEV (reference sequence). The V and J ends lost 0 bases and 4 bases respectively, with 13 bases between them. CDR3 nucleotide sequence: TGTGCCAGCAGTTTATCCCAGGGAATCGGGTATAATTCACCCCTCCACTTT. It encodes CASSLSQGIGYNSPLHF.

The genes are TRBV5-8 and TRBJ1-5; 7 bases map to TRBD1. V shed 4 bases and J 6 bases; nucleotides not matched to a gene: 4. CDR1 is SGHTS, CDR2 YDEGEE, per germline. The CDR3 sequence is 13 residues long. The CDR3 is CASSTGASQPQHF. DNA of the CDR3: TGTGCCAGCAGCACAGGGGCGTCTCAGCCCCAGCATTTT.

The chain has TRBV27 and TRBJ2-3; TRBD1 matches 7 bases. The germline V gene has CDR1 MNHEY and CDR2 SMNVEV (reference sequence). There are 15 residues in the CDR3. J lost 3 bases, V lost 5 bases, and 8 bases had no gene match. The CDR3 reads CASSRTGYWTDTQYF. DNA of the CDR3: TGTGCCAGCAGTCGGACAGGTTATTGGACAGATACGCAGTATTTT.

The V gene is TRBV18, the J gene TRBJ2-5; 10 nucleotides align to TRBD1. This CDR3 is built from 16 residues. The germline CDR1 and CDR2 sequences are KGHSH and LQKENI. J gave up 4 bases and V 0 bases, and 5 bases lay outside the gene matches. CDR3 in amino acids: CASSPPFRDRGETQYF. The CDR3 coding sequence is TGTGCCAGCTCACCACCGTTCCGGGACAGGGGAGAGACCCAGTACTTC. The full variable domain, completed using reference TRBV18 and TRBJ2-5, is NAGVMQNPRHLVRRRGQEARLRCSPMKGHSHVYWYRQLPEEGLKFMVYLQKENIIDESGMPKERFSAEFPKEGPSILRIQQVVRGDSAAYFCASSPPFRDRGETQYFGPGTRLLVL.

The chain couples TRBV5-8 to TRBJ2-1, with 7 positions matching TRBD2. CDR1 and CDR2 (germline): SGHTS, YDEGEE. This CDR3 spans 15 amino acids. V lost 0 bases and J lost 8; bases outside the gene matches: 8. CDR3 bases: TGTGCCAGCAGCTTGGCAGGGAGGGTCGGGGATGAGCAGTTCTTC. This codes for CASSLAGRVGDEQFF. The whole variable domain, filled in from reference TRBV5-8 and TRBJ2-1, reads EAGVTQSPTHLIKTRGQQATLRCSPISGHTSVYWYQQALGLGLQFLLWYDEGEERNRGNFPPRFSGRQFPNYSSELNVNALELEDSALYLCASSLAGRVGDEQFFGPGTRLTVL.

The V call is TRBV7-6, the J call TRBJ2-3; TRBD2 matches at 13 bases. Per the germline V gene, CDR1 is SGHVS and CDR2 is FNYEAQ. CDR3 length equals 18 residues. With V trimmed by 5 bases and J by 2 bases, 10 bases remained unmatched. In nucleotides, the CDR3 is TGTGCCAGCAGCCCCTCCCCTACTAGCGGGGGGGCCACAGATACGCAGTATTTT. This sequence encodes CASSPSPTSGGATDTQYF.

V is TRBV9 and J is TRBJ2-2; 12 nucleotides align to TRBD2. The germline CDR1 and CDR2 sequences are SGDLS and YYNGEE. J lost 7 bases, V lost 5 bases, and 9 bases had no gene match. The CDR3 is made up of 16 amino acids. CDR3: CASSVTSGGPGGELFF. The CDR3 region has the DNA TGTGCCAGCAGTGTGACTAGCGGGGGCCCCGGCGGGGAGCTGTTTTTT. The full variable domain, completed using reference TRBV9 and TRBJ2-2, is DSGVTQTPKHLITATGQRVTLRCSPRSGDLSVYWYQQSLDQGLQFLIQYYNGEERAKGNILERFSAQQFPDLHSELNLSSLELGDSALYFCASSVTSGGPGGELFFGEGSRLTVL.

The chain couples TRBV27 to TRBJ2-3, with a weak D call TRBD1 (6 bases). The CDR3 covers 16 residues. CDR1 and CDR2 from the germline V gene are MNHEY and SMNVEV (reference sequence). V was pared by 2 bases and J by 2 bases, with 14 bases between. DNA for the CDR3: TGTGCCAGCAGTTTAGGTGCCGACAGGTCCACAGATACGCAGTATTTT. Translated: CASSLGADRSTDTQYF.

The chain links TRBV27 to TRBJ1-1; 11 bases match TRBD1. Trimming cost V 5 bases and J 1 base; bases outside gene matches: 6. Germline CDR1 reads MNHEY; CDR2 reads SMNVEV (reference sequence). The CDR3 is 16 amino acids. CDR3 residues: CASSNPGQGENTEAFF. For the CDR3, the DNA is TGTGCCAGCAGTAACCCGGGACAGGGGGAGAACACTGAAGCTTTCTTT.

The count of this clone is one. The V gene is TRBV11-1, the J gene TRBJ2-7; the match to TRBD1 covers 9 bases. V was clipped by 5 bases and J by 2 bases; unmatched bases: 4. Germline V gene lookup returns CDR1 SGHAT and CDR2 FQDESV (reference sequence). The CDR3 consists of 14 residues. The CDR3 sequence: CASSRDRVTYEQYF. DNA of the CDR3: TGTGCCAGCAGCCGGGACAGGGTGACCTACGAGCAGTACTTC.

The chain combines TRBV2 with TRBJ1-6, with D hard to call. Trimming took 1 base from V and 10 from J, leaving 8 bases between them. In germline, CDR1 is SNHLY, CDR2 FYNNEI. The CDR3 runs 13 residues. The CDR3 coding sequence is TGTGCCAGCAGTGAAGGCACACCATCACCCCTCCACTTT. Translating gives CASSEGTPSPLHF.

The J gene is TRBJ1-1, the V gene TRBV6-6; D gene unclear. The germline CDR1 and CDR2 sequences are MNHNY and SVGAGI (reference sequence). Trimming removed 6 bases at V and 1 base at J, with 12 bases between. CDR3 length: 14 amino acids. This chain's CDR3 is CASRKEGENTEAFF. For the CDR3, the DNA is TGTGCCAGCAGAAAAGAGGGAGAGAACACTGAAGCTTTCTTT.

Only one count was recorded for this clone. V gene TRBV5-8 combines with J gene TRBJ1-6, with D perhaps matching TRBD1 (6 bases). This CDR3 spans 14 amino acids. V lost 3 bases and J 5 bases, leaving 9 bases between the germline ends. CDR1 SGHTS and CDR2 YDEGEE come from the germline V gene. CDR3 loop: CASSSGQNNSPLHF. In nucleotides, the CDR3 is TGTGCCAGCAGCTCGGGACAAAATAATTCACCCCTCCACTTT.

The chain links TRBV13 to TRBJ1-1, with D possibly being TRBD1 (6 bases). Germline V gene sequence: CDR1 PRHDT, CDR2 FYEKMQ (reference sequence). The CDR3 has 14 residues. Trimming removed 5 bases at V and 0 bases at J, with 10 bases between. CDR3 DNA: TGTGCCAGCAGCCTAACAGGGCTGAACACTGAAGCTTTCTTT. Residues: CASSLTGLNTEAFF.

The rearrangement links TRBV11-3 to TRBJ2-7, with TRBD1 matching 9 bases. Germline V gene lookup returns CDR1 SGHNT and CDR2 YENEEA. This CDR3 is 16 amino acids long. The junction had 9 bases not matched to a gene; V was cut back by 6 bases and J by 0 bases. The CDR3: CASSFEQGAYSYEQYF. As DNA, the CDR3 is TGTGCCAGCAGTTTCGAACAGGGGGCCTACTCCTACGAGCAGTACTTC.

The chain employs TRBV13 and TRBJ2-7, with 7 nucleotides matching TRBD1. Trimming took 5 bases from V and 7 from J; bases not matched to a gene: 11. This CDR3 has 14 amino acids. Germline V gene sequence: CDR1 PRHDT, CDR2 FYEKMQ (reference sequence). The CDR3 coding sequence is TGTGCCAGCAGCACACTGGACAGGATTTGGGAGCAGTACTTC. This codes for CASSTLDRIWEQYF.

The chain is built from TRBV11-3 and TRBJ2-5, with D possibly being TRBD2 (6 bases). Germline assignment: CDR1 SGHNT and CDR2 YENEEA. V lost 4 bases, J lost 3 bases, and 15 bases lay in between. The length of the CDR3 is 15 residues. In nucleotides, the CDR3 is TGTGCCAGCAGCTCCAGAGGCGGGACGGAAGAGACCCAGTACTTC. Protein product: CASSSRGGTEETQYF.

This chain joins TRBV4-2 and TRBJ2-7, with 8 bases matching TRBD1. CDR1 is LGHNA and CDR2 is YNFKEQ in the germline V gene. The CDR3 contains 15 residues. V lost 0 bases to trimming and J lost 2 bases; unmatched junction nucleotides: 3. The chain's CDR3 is CASSQDLQGAYEQYF. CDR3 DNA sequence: TGTGCCAGCAGCCAAGATTTACAGGGGGCCTACGAGCAGTACTTC.

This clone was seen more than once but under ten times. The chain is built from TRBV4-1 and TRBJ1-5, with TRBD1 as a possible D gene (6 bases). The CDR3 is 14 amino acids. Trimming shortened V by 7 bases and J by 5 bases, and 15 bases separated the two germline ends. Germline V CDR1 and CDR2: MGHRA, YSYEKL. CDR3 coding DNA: TGCGCCAGCACCCCAAGGGGGGGAGATCAGCCCCAGCATTTT. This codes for CASTPRGGDQPQHF.

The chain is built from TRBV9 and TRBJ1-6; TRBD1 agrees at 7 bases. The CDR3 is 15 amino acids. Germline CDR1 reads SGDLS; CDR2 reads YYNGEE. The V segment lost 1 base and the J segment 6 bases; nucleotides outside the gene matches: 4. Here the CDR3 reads CASSVTQGPNSPLHF. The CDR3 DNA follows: TGTGCCAGCAGCGTAACACAGGGGCCTAATTCACCCCTCCACTTT.